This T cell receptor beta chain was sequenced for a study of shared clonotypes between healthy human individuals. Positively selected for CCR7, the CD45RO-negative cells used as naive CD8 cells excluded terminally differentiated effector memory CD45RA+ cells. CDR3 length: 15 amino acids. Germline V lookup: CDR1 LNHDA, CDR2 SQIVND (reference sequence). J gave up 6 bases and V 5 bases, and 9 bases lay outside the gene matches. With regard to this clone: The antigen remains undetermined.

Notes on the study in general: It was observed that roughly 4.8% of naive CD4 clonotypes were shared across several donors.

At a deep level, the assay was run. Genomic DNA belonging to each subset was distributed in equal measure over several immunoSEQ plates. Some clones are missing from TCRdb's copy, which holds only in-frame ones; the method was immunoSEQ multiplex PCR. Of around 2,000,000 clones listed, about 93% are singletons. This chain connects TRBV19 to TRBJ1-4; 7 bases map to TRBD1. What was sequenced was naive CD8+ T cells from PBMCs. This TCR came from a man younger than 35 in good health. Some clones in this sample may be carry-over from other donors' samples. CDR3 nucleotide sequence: TGTGCCAGTAGTCCACGGGACAGCGACTATGAAAAACTGTTTTTT. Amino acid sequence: CASSPRDSDYEKLFF.